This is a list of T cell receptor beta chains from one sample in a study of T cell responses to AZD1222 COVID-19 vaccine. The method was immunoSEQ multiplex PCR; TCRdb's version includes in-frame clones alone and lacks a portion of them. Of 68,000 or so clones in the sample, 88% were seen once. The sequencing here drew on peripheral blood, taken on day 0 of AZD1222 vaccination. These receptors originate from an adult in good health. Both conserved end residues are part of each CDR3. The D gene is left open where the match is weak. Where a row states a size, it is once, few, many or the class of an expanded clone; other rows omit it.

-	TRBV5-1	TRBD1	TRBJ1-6	TGCGCCAGCAGCCGGACAGGGCAATGGAATTCACCCCTCCACTTT	CASSRTGQWNSPLHF
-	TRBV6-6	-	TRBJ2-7	TGTGCCAGCAGTTACTCGAGGGATGGGGAGCAGTACTTC	CASSYSRDGEQYF
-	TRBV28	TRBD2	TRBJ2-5	TGTGCCAGCAGTTTATTAGGGGGTAGCGGGGGCTTCAAAGAGACCCAGTACTTC	CASSLLGGSGGFKETQYF
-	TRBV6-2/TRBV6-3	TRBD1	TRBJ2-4	TGTGCCAGCAGTTACAAGGGACAGCAGGCCAAAAACATTCAGTACTTC	CASSYKGQQAKNIQYF
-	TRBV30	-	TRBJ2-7	TGTGCCTGGAGTAAGGGTAGGGCTTACGAGCAGTACTTC	CAWSKGRAYEQYF
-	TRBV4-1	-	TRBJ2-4	TGCGCCAGCAGCCAGGCGGGACTCACCGACCAGGGAGCCAAAAACATTCAGTACTTC	CASSQAGLTDQGAKNIQYF
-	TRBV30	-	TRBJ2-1	TGTGCCTGTTCGTCCAACAATGAGCAGTTCTTC	CACSSNNEQFF
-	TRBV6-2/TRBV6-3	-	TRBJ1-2	TGTGCCAGCAGTTTAGGGGATGGCTACACCTTC	CASSLGDGYTF
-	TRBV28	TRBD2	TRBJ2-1	TGTGCCAGCCTGGGACTAGCGTACAATGAGCAGTTCTTC	CASLGLAYNEQFF
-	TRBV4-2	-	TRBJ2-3	TGTGCCAGCAGCGCCCCCAACACAGATACGCAGTATTTT	CASSAPNTDTQYF
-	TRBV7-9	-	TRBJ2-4	TGTGCCAGCACCCCTGCGTCAGGATTAGAGAACATTCAGTACTTC	CASTPASGLENIQYF
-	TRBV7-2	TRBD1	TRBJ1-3	TGTGCCAGCAGCACCTGGACAGGCAGGATTGGAAACACCATATATTTT	CASSTWTGRIGNTIYF
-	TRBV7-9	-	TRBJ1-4	TGTGCCAGCAGGCGAGGGACCCAGGCCAATGAAAAACTGTTTTTT	CASRRGTQANEKLFF
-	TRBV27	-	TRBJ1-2	TGTGCCAGCAGTTTAACGGGGCATGGCTACACCTTC	CASSLTGHGYTF
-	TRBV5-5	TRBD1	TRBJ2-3	TGTGCCAGCAGCGCGGACAGGGGTGGTCTGGATACGCAGTATTTT	CASSADRGGLDTQYF
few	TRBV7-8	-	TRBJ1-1	TGTGCCAGCAGCAACAGGGAGGGGAACACTGAAGCTTTCTTT	CASSNREGNTEAFF
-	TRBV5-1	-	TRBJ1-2	TGCGCCAGCAGCTTGGATGCCTCGCTGGCCTATGGCTACACCTTC	CASSLDASLAYGYTF
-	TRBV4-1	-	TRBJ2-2	TGCGCCAGCAGCCAATCCCCAGTGGGGGGTGCCGGGGAGCTGTTTTTT	CASSQSPVGGAGELFF
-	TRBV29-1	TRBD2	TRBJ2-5	TGCAGCGTTGACGGTCTAGCGGGCTCACAAGAGACCCAGTACTTC	CSVDGLAGSQETQYF
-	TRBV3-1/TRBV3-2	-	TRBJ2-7	TGTGCCAGCAGCCAAAGGTACGAGCAGTACTTC	CASSQRYEQYF
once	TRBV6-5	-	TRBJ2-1	TGTGCCACCCTGACAGGATTGAGCTCCTACAATGAGCAGTTCTTC	CATLTGLSSYNEQFF
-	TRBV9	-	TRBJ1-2	TGTGCCAGCAGCGGGCAGGTCTATGGCTACACCTTC	CASSGQVYGYTF
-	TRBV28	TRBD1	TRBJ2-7	TGTGCCAGCACCTCGGACAGGGCCGAGCAGTACTTC	CASTSDRAEQYF
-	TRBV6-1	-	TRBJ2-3	TGTGCCAGCAGTGAGGCCTCAGGACAGCTCTCCCTGGATACGCAGTATTTT	CASSEASGQLSLDTQYF
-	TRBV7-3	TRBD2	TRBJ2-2	TGTGCCAGCAGCTTGGGCGGGGGAAACACCGGGGAGCTGTTTTTT	CASSLGGGNTGELFF
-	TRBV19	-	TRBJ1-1	TGTGCCACACAACCAAGAGACAGACTCAACACTGAAGCTTTCTTT	CATQPRDRLNTEAFF
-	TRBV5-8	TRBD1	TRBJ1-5	TGTGCCAGCAGCTTGGCGTGGACAGGGTCCAATCAGCCCCAGCATTTT	CASSLAWTGSNQPQHF
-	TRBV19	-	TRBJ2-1	TGTGCCAGTAGTACGGCTACCTACAATGAGCAGTTCTTC	CASSTATYNEQFF
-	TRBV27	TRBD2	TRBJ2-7	TGTGCCAGCAGCCAAAGGACTAGCGGGGCCTACGAGCAGTACTTC	CASSQRTSGAYEQYF
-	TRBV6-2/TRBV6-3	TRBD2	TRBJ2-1	TGTGCCAGCAGTTTCCTTCGGACTAGCGGGAGCACACGGGATGAGCAGTTCTTC	CASSFLRTSGSTRDEQFF
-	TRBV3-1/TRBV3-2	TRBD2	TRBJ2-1	TGTGCCAGCAGCCAAGATAGGGGACTAGCGGCTGAGCAGTTCTTC	CASSQDRGLAAEQFF
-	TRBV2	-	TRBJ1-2	TGTGCCAGCAGGAGGGAGTCAGTAAACTATGGCTACACCTTC	CASRRESVNYGYTF
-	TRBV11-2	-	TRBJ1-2	TGTGCCAGCAGCTCGGGACACGAGTATGGCTACACCTTC	CASSSGHEYGYTF
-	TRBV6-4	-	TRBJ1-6	TGTGCCAGCAGTGTTTCCTATAATTCACCCCTCCACTTT	CASSVSYNSPLHF
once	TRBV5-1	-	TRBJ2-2	TGCGCCAGCAGTCCGAGTACCCGGGACAGGGTAATTAGCGGGATGAACACCGGGGAGCTGTTTTTT	CASSPSTRDRVISGMNTGELFF